The clone carrying this TCR beta chain was detected only a few times. The antigen is undetermined. Described time point: patch test 3, about 24 weeks after DPC sensitization. Documented treatment: therapeutic diphenylcyclopropenone sensitization with weekly scalp DPC. The library attached unique molecular identifiers to individual cDNA molecules. TCRdb analysed the RACE reads with MiXCR anew, one entry per CDR3 protein. The sample lists 180,000 or so distinct CDR3 sequences; 20% to 25% were seen once. The data are from a study of human T cells and chemical hapten exposure. Study in general: 2% DPC applied to an approximately 2 cm by approximately 2 cm arm area sensitized donors. Study-wide findings and caveats: Expanded TCR counts at PT1 were positively correlated with the patch test score.

CDR3 length: 14 amino acids. J lost 2 bases, V lost 7 bases, and 4 bases had no gene match. Germline values: CDR1 SEHNR, CDR2 FQNEAQ (reference sequence). The TCR was taken from a woman in her forties with alopecia areata. Some clones in this sample may be carry-over from other donors' samples. The chain combines TRBV7-9 with TRBJ1-3; 8 nucleotides line up with TRBD1. The sequencing used whole blood, collected in connection with sensitization to the hapten diphenylcyclopropenone (DPC). The DNA of the CDR3 is TGTGCCAGCACTCAACAGGGGGCTGGAAACACCATATATTTT. Translating it yields CASTQQGAGNTIYF.